These 27 T cell receptor beta chains share one sample of origin, sequenced in a study of cytomegalovirus exposure and HLA in healthy donors. Sequencing was performed with immunoSEQ multiplex PCR; in TCRdb, only in-frame clones are kept and a portion is missing. In the table there are over 100,000 clones, around nine tenths of which are singletons. The specimen was PBMCs. These receptors were collected from a man aged 25 to 40 in good health and CMV-seronegative.

The rearrangement joins TRBV21-1 to TRBJ1-5; TRBD1, as called in the table, went unchecked against the DNA. TRBV21-1 is a listed pseudogene. There are 15 residues in the CDR3. CDR3 residues: CASSKAAGMCQPQHF. In DNA form, the CDR3 reads TGTGCCAGCAGCAAAGCGGCAGGGATGTGCCAGCCCCAGCATTTT.

The chain carries TRBV27 and TRBJ2-1; 7 positions match TRBD2. The CDR3 is 15 amino acids. Losses at the gene ends were 7 bases for V and 8 bases for J; bases not matched to a gene: 14. Looked up from germline, CDR1 is MNHEY and CDR2 is SMNVEV (reference sequence). The CDR3 DNA follows: TGTGCCAGCAAAAGCCGGGACTACCCTCTCGATGAGCAGTTCTTC. Encoded protein: CASKSRDYPLDEQFF.

The V call is TRBV6-5, the J call TRBJ2-7, with 7 bases fitting TRBD1. CDR1 and CDR2 (germline): MNHEY, SVGAGI. V was pared by 1 base and J by 2 bases, with 8 bases of the junction left unmatched. CDR3 length equals 16 residues. The CDR3 region has the DNA TGTGCCAGCAGTTACTACTCGGGACAGATAACCTACGAGCAGTACTTC. Protein: CASSYYSGQITYEQYF.

The J gene is TRBJ1-6, the V gene TRBV2; D is uncertain. The CDR3 consists of 14 residues. Germline lookup yields CDR1 SNHLY and CDR2 FYNNEI. Trimming cost V 2 bases and J 4 bases, with 6 bases left between them. CDR3 in DNA: TGTGCCAGCAGTGAAAACAATTATAATTCACCCCTCCACTTT. Amino acid sequence: CASSENNYNSPLHF. Using reference TRBV2 and TRBJ1-6 for the parts outside the CDR3, the full variable domain is EPEVTQTPSHQVTQMGQEVILRCVPISNHLYFYWYRQILGQKVEFLVSFYNNEISEKSEIFDDQFSVERPDGSNFTLKIRSTKLEDSAMYFCASSENNYNSPLHFGNGTRLTVT.

The rearrangement uses TRBV7-2 and TRBJ2-1; 7 bases are shared with TRBD1. The CDR3 loop spans 15 amino acids. Germline loops: CDR1 SGHTA, CDR2 FQGNSA. The V and J ends lost 5 bases and 6 bases, in that order; junction bases with no gene match: 10. The DNA of the CDR3 is TGTGCCAGCAGCCCGCCGACAGGGCTGGGCAATGAGCAGTTCTTC. Translated: CASSPPTGLGNEQFF.

V gene TRBV6-5 combines with J gene TRBJ1-4, with a tentative D call TRBD1 (5 bases). The CDR3 is 16 amino acids. CDR1 is MNHEY and CDR2 is SVGAGI in the germline V gene. The V end lost 3 bases, the J end lost 1 base, and 12 bases lay between the germline ends. In nucleotides, the CDR3 is TGTGCCAGCAGTTATCGTAAGGGGATAACTAATGAAAAACTGTTTTTT. Translation gives CASSYRKGITNEKLFF.

The V and J genes are TRBV5-4 and TRBJ2-1, with 8 bases aligning to TRBD2. The CDR3 length is 14 residues. The V segment lost 0 bases and the J segment 9 bases; nucleotides outside the gene matches: 5. Germline CDR1 and CDR2: SGHNT and YYREEE (reference sequence). The CDR3 nucleotides read TGTGCCAGCAGCTTGGAGCGGGGGCGGGGTGAGCAGTTCTTC. Its protein is CASSLERGRGEQFF.

V is TRBV5-8 and J is TRBJ2-2; D might be TRBD2 (6 bases). This CDR3 region has 16 residues. Germline-derived CDR1 and CDR2 are SGHTS and YDEGEE. V lost 0 bases to trimming and J lost 2 bases, with 11 bases between them. This CDR3 reads CASSLGSGQNTGELFF. The CDR3 DNA follows: TGTGCCAGCAGCTTGGGGAGCGGGCAAAACACCGGGGAGCTGTTTTTT. The full variable domain, its missing parts supplied by reference TRBV5-8 and TRBJ2-2, is EAGVTQSPTHLIKTRGQQATLRCSPISGHTSVYWYQQALGLGLQFLLWYDEGEERNRGNFPPRFSGRQFPNYSSELNVNALELEDSALYLCASSLGSGQNTGELFFGEGSRLTVL.

In this sample, this clone is medium-sized. This chain links TRBV7-2 with TRBJ2-7; 8 bases line up with TRBD1. The junction had 6 bases not matched to a gene; V was cut back by 5 bases and J by 3 bases. CDR3 length: 14 amino acids. Germline-derived CDR1 and CDR2 are SGHTA and FQGNSA. The CDR3: CASSTGQGRYEQYF. The CDR3 region has the DNA TGTGCCAGCAGCACCGGACAGGGCCGCTACGAGCAGTACTTC.

The chain combines TRBV18 with TRBJ1-3; D remains unclear. V lost 0 bases and J 0 bases, leaving 6 bases between the germline ends. Germline V lookup: CDR1 KGHSH, CDR2 LQKENI. The CDR3 is 15 amino acids. CDR3 residues: CASSPPGDSGNTIYF. The CDR3 DNA sequence: TGTGCCAGCTCACCACCCGGGGACTCTGGAAACACCATATATTTT. Full variable domain (rest looked up from reference TRBV18 and TRBJ1-3): NAGVMQNPRHLVRRRGQEARLRCSPMKGHSHVYWYRQLPEEGLKFMVYLQKENIIDESGMPKERFSAEFPKEGPSILRIQQVVRGDSAAYFCASSPPGDSGNTIYFGEGSWLTVV.

On this clone itself: Other DNA sequences in this sample translate to the same CDR3. The CDR3 nucleotides are TGCGCCAGCAGCCAAGACAGACTCATGAACACTGAAGCTTTCTTT. As protein: CASSQDRLMNTEAFF. This chain links TRBV4-3 with TRBJ1-1; no reliable D call. The V end was cut by 0 bases, the J end by 0 bases, with 8 bases between. From germline, CDR1 is LGHNA and CDR2 YSLEER. The CDR3 is 15 amino acids.

The chain combines TRBV27 with TRBJ2-7; D might be TRBD2 (6 bases). This CDR3 contains 14 residues. Germline assignment: CDR1 MNHEY and CDR2 SMNVEV (reference sequence). The V and J ends lost 6 bases and 4 bases respectively, with 16 bases between them. The CDR3 reads CASRGGRGAYEQYF. DNA of the CDR3: TGTGCCAGCAGGGGGGGTCGCGGAGCTTACGAGCAGTACTTC.

This chain joins TRBV6-4 and TRBJ1-4; D is undetermined. Deletions cut 3 bases from V and 0 bases from J, with 11 bases between. This CDR3 is 16 amino acids long. CDR1 MRHNA and CDR2 SNTAGT come from the germline V gene. CDR3 DNA sequence: TGTGCCAGCAGTGAGGGCCAGCACCCAACTAATGAAAAACTGTTTTTT. It specifies CASSEGQHPTNEKLFF.

As to this clone: A junction end diverges from the germline sequence, so it may reflect a read error. Here the CDR3 DNA reads TGTACCAGCAGTCTGGACAGGGGTTTACTCTTC. Residues: CTSSLDRGLLF. The chain joins TRBV6-1 to TRBJ2-1; 9 bases line up with TRBD1. CDR1 is MNHNS, CDR2 SASEGT, per germline. There are 11 residues in the CDR3.

The genes are TRBV6-6 and TRBJ2-5; 9 nucleotides match TRBD1. Germline V CDR1 and CDR2: MNHNY, SVGAGI (reference sequence). Germline trimming cut 5 bases from V and 5 bases from J; bases unmatched to any gene: 9. CDR3 length equals 15 residues. The DNA for the CDR3 is TGTGCCAGCAGTCGGGACAGGGCGCCTGGGGAGACCCAGTACTTC. This sequence encodes CASSRDRAPGETQYF.

The chain has TRBV5-8 and TRBJ2-6; no firm D call. Trimming removed 0 bases from V and 0 bases from J, with 10 bases in between. This CDR3 has 17 amino acids. Germline assignment: CDR1 SGHTS and CDR2 YDEGEE. The CDR3 nucleotides are TGTGCCAGCAGCTTGGTTACCCATAGCTCTGGGGCCAACGTCCTGACTTTC. This translates into CASSLVTHSSGANVLTF.

This clone was observed a single time. The chain couples TRBV6-1 to TRBJ2-3, with D possibly TRBD1 on 6 matching bases. In germline, CDR1 is MNHNS, CDR2 SASEGT. This CDR3 has 15 residues. V was shortened by 2 bases and J by 4 bases, with 13 bases between the two germline ends. CDR3 sequence: CASSETGSRSDTQYF. The CDR3 DNA reads TGTGCCAGCAGTGAAACAGGGAGCCGATCAGATACGCAGTATTTT.

This clone was picked up a small number of times. The chain carries TRBV7-8 and TRBJ1-5, with D tentatively TRBD1 (5 bases). V was cut by 11 bases and J by 6 bases, with 17 bases left in between. The CDR3 loop spans 13 amino acids. Germline V gives CDR1 SGHVS, CDR2 FQNEAQ. CDR3 DNA: TGTGCCGTCGGAGTTCGGGGGACTCAGCCCCAGCATTTT. It yields the protein CAVGVRGTQPQHF.

This clone has more than one count but fewer than ten. This chain links TRBV4-2 with TRBJ1-5; the D gene is possibly TRBD1 (5 bases). V was clipped by 0 bases and J by 3 bases, with 6 bases between them. CDR1 is LGHNA, CDR2 YNFKEQ, per germline. CDR3 size: 14 residues. This CDR3 reads CASSQEGLNQPQHF. The CDR3 DNA follows: TGTGCCAGCAGCCAAGAGGGACTCAATCAGCCCCAGCATTTT.

The chain is built from TRBV7-9 and TRBJ2-2; tentatively, D is TRBD2 (6 bases). This CDR3 contains 14 residues. Germline V lookup: CDR1 SEHNR, CDR2 FQNEAQ (reference sequence). The ends were cut back, 0 bases at V and 4 bases at J, with 6 bases in the middle. The CDR3 DNA reads TGTGCCAGCAGCTTAGCGGGGGGCACCGGGGAGCTGTTTTTT. This codes for CASSLAGGTGELFF.

This clone has a handful of counts. The junction departs from the called germline gene at one end, perhaps through a read error. The rearrangement uses TRBV29-1 and TRBJ1-3, with TRBD1 matching over 7 bases. Germline lookup yields CDR1 SQVTM and CDR2 ANQGSEA. The CDR3 has 11 amino acids. The CDR3 protein is CSARQGITIYF. CDR3 nucleotide sequence: TGCAGCGCGAGACAGGGAATCACCATATATTTT.

The CDR3 nucleotides are TGCGCCAGCAGCTTGTCAGGGCGATCACCCCTCCACTTT. Translation: CASSLSGRSPLHF. J is TRBJ1-6 and V is TRBV5-1; possible D gene TRBD1, 5 bases. The V end lost 1 base, the J end lost 10 bases, and 9 bases lay between the germline ends. The CDR3 loop spans 13 amino acids. Germline CDR1 SGHRS, CDR2 YFSETQ.

J is TRBJ2-1 and V is TRBV4-3; 10 bases fit TRBD1. The CDR3 length is 16 residues. Germline CDR1 LGHNA, CDR2 YSLEER. The J segment lost 3 bases and the V segment lost 0 bases, leaving 2 bases of the junction unmatched. CDR3 residues: CASSQDWDRGYNEQFF. Written as DNA, the CDR3 is TGCGCCAGCAGCCAAGATTGGGACAGGGGCTACAATGAGCAGTTCTTC.

The chain links TRBV7-9 to TRBJ2-2; the D gene is possibly TRBD2 (6 bases). The V gene's germline CDR1 is SEHNR and CDR2 FQNEAQ (reference sequence). Trimming pared 2 bases from V and 5 bases from J, leaving 15 bases between. This CDR3 is 16 amino acids long. DNA of the CDR3: TGTGCCAGCAGCTTAATTGTGGGGGGAGGAACCGGGGAGCTGTTTTTT. Translated, it gives CASSLIVGGGTGELFF.

The rearrangement joins TRBV12-5 to TRBJ2-7; maybe TRBD1 (6 bases). Germline V gene data show CDR1 as LGHNT and CDR2 as FRNRAP. The V gene lost 0 bases and the J gene lost 6 bases, with 15 bases spanning the gap. The CDR3 has 15 amino acids. The CDR3 region has the DNA TGTGCTAGTGGTTTGGTATCAACCCCAGGGGCCGAGCAGTACTTC. Amino acids: CASGLVSTPGAEQYF.

This clone is a singleton in its sample. The V call is TRBV7-6, the J call TRBJ1-2; 9 nucleotides agree with TRBD1. Trimming cost V 3 bases and J 7 bases; bases outside gene matches: 6. This CDR3 comprises 14 residues. Per germline, CDR1 SGHVS and CDR2 FNYEAQ. The CDR3 DNA reads TGTGCCAGCAGCTTGACAGGGGGTGTAGGTGGCTACACCTTC. This codes for CASSLTGGVGGYTF.

This clone appeared once. V usage is TRBV25-1 and J usage is TRBJ2-7; D gene uncertain. The CDR3 extends over 11 amino acids. Trimming removed 5 bases at V and 4 bases at J, with 6 bases between. Germline-derived CDR1 and CDR2 are MGHDK and SYGVNS. CDR3 nucleotide sequence: TGTGCCAGCAGTATTTATTACGAGCAGTACTTC. It is translated as CASSIYYEQYF.